The 27 T cell receptor beta chains given below trace back to one sample, sequenced in a study of identical twins. TCRdb independently ran MiXCR on the 5' RACE reads; one entry per CDR3 protein. This table holds 450,000 or so distinct CDR3 sequences, around 15% found once. The sample was also linked to a second study, of yellow fever vaccine responses in identical twins.

Sequenced input: CD4+ T cells sorted from blood. These receptors were taken from a woman aged 18-35 years in good health.

This chain joins TRBV6-1 and TRBJ2-4, with TRBD2 as a possible D gene (6 bases). The CDR3 length is 14 residues. Between the trimmed V and J ends, which lost 7 bases and 6 bases, there was a span of 16 bases. Germline CDR1 MNHNS, CDR2 SASEGT. DNA for the CDR3: TGTGCCAGCACCGCACCCAGGGAGGCAAACATTCAGTACTTC. Its protein product is CASTAPREANIQYF.

In this sample, this clonotype turned up a few times. This chain connects TRBV7-9 to TRBJ2-5, with 7 bases matching TRBD1. Germline V gene data show CDR1 as SEHNR and CDR2 as FQNEAQ (reference sequence). The CDR3 consists of 14 residues. V was pared by 5 bases and J by 1 base, with 4 bases of the junction left unmatched. The DNA for the CDR3 is TGTGCCAGCAGCAAGACAGGGACCCAAGAGACCCAGTACTTC. It translates to CASSKTGTQETQYF.

V and J are TRBV15 and TRBJ2-7; no clear D. V was shortened by 3 bases and J by 3 bases, with 9 bases between the two germline ends. CDR1 is LNHNV and CDR2 is YYDKDF in the germline V gene (reference sequence). The CDR3 spans 13 residues. DNA of the CDR3: TGTGCCACCAGCAGCGGGCCCCACTACGAGCAGTACTTC. Protein: CATSSGPHYEQYF.

This clonotype has more than one count but fewer than ten. The chain links TRBV12-3 or TRBV12-4 to TRBJ2-1; D is uncertain. Trimming shortened V by 6 bases and J by 3 bases, and 12 bases separated the two germline ends. This CDR3 is 14 amino acids long. CDR3 sequence reads: CASRAPGSYNEQFF. CDR3 sequence (DNA): TGTGCCAGCAGAGCACCCGGCAGCTACAATGAGCAGTTCTTC.

At least ten counts were recorded for this clonotype. The CDR3 here is CSARAGWNSPLHF. In DNA, the CDR3 is TGCAGTGCTAGGGCAGGGTGGAATTCACCCCTCCACTTT. This chain connects TRBV20-1 to TRBJ1-6; possible D gene TRBD1, 5 bases. This CDR3 has 13 residues. CDR1 DFQATT and CDR2 SNEGSKA come from the germline V gene (reference sequence). Trimming shortened V by 3 bases and J by 7 bases, and 10 bases separated the two germline ends.

This clonotype has a count of ten or more. The chain carries TRBV12-3 or TRBV12-4 and TRBJ2-7, with D possibly matching TRBD2 (6 bases). With 4 bases removed from V and 3 bases from J, the gap between germline ends came to 10 bases. CDR3 length: 13 amino acids. In DNA form, the CDR3 reads TGTGCCAGCAGTTCTAGCGCTTTCTACGAGCAGTACTTC. The encoded protein is CASSSSAFYEQYF.

In this sample, this clonotype turned up a few times. V usage is TRBV27 and J usage is TRBJ2-7; D uncertain. The germline CDR1 and CDR2 sequences are MNHEY and SMNVEV (reference sequence). The V gene lost 11 bases and the J gene lost 3 bases, with 8 bases spanning the gap. The CDR3 extends over 10 amino acids. The CDR3 spells CAVGRYEQYF. CDR3 DNA: TGTGCCGTTGGCCGCTACGAGCAGTACTTC.

The sample holds a few counts of this clonotype. CDR3 sequence: CASSLRSAGSDHPQQFF. CDR3 coding DNA: TGTGCCAGTAGCTTACGTTCCGCGGGGAGCGACCACCCCCAGCAGTTCTTC. The chain carries TRBV19 and TRBJ2-1; TRBD2 might be the D (6 bases). Between the trimmed V and J ends, which lost 6 bases and 11 bases, there was a span of 29 bases. This CDR3 is 17 amino acids long. CDR1 is LNHDA and CDR2 is SQIVND in the germline V gene (reference sequence).

V gene TRBV6-4 combines with J gene TRBJ2-1; 11 positions agree with TRBD2. The CDR3 has 15 residues. With V trimmed by 4 bases and J by 7 bases, 6 bases remained unmatched. Germline CDR1 MRHNA, CDR2 SNTAGT. The CDR3, as DNA: TGTGCCAGCAGTGGACTAGCGGGATCGGTGAATGAGCAGTTCTTC. This codes for CASSGLAGSVNEQFF.

The chain is built from TRBV21-1 and TRBJ2-7; TRBD1 was called by the table and not checked on the DNA. TRBV21-1 is an annotated pseudogene. The length of the CDR3 is 16 residues. The CDR3 DNA sequence: TGTGCCAGCAGCAAAGCGGAAAGACAGGGCAAGAACGAGCAGTACTTC. It is translated as CASSKAERQGKNEQYF.

The chain recombines TRBV4-1 with TRBJ2-2; 11 nucleotides align to TRBD2. This CDR3 is built from 16 residues. Germline CDR1 is MGHRA and CDR2 is YSYEKL. Trimming at V came to 3 bases and at J to 8 bases, leaving 8 bases not matched to a gene. The CDR3 sequence is CASSHRTSGLTGELFF. The CDR3 DNA follows: TGCGCCAGCAGCCATCGGACTAGCGGGTTGACGGGGGAGCTGTTTTTT.

The chain combines TRBV5-1 with TRBJ2-3, with 16 bases identical to TRBD2. V gave up 3 bases and J gave up 0 bases; unmatched junction bases: 7. The CDR3 runs 19 residues. Germline loops: CDR1 SGHRS, CDR2 YFSETQ. The CDR3 DNA reads TGCGCCAGCAGCTCGGGACTAGCGGGGGGGCGTGAAAGCACAGATACGCAGTATTTT. It codes for CASSSGLAGGRESTDTQYF.

The chain joins TRBV18 to TRBJ2-3; D perhaps matches TRBD2 (5 bases). Germline V gene data show CDR1 as KGHSH and CDR2 as LQKENI. The V gene lost 0 bases and the J gene lost 4 bases, with 11 bases spanning the gap. The length of the CDR3 is 15 residues. The CDR3 nucleotides read TGTGCCAGCTCACCACCGAGAGGGCGAGCAGATACGCAGTATTTT. This sequence encodes CASSPPRGRADTQYF.

Many counts were recorded for this clonotype. This chain uses TRBV11-2 with TRBJ2-2; tentatively, D is TRBD1 (5 bases). This CDR3 has 16 residues. V gave up 3 bases and J gave up 4 bases, with 15 bases separating them. Germline CDR1 SGHAT, CDR2 FQNNGV. CDR3 region: CASSFQGAGRTGELFF. The CDR3 coding sequence is TGTGCCAGCAGCTTCCAAGGGGCAGGGCGCACCGGGGAGCTGTTTTTT. Supplemented by reference TRBV11-2 and TRBJ2-2, the full variable domain reads EAGVAQSPRYKIIEKRQSVAFWCNPISGHATLYWYQQILGQGPKLLIQFQNNGVVDDSQLPKDRFSAERLKGVDSTLKIQPAKLEDSAVYLCASSFQGAGRTGELFFGEGSRLTVL.

The chain has TRBV5-1 and TRBJ1-1; D is ambiguous. Germline CDR1 reads SGHRS; CDR2 reads YFSETQ. Trimming removed 0 bases from V and 0 bases from J, with 6 bases in between. This CDR3 is 14 amino acids long. The CDR3 spells CASSLESVNTEAFF. Written as DNA, the CDR3 is TGCGCCAGCAGCTTGGAAAGCGTGAACACTGAAGCTTTCTTT.

This chain uses TRBV5-6 with TRBJ2-1, with D perhaps being TRBD1 or TRBD2 (5 bases each). V dropped 8 bases and J dropped 1 base, with 16 bases sitting between them. Germline CDR1 SGHDT, CDR2 YYEEEE. This CDR3 is 15 amino acids long. CDR3 loop: CARSPGTKSYNEQFF. The CDR3 nucleotides read TGTGCCAGGAGCCCCGGGACGAAATCCTACAATGAGCAGTTCTTC.

The chain uses TRBV29-1 and TRBJ1-2, with D possibly being TRBD1 (6 bases). The CDR3 is made up of 14 amino acids. With 7 bases removed from V and 4 bases from J, the gap between germline ends came to 19 bases. From germline, CDR1 is SQVTM and CDR2 ANQGSEA. This chain's CDR3 is CSGTTVRGAYGYTF. CDR3 DNA sequence: TGCAGCGGGACGACAGTGAGGGGGGCCTATGGCTACACCTTC.

This clonotype was observed at least ten times. The chain uses TRBV20-1 and TRBJ1-5; D not resolved. CDR1 DFQATT and CDR2 SNEGSKA come from the germline V gene (reference sequence). The CDR3 contains 12 residues. V was cut by 2 bases and J by 1 base, with 3 bases left in between. The CDR3 bases are TGCAGTGCTAGACGGAGCAATCAGCCCCAGCATTTT. Amino acid sequence: CSARRSNQPQHF.

The V call is TRBV2, the J call TRBJ1-2; 8 positions agree with TRBD1. Germline lookup yields CDR1 SNHLY and CDR2 FYNNEI. The CDR3 runs 15 residues. Losses at the gene ends were 2 bases for V and 1 base for J; bases not matched to a gene: 3. CDR3 nucleotide sequence: TGTGCCAGCAGTGAAACAGGGGGGTATAACTATGGCTACACCTTC. Translating it yields CASSETGGYNYGYTF.

This clonotype was counted between two and nine times. V gene TRBV6-4 combines with J gene TRBJ2-3; possible D gene TRBD1, 5 bases. Germline CDR1 and CDR2: MRHNA and SNTAGT. This CDR3 region has 16 residues. V lost 0 bases, J lost 1 base, and 11 bases lay in between. This chain's CDR3 is CASSDSAREGTDTQYF. The DNA of the CDR3 is TGTGCCAGCAGTGACTCGGCCAGGGAAGGCACAGATACGCAGTATTTT.

This clonotype showed up just a few times. The rearrangement uses TRBV18 and TRBJ1-1; D is unresolved. Germline values: CDR1 KGHSH, CDR2 LQKENI. The V end was cut by 2 bases, the J end by 2 bases, with 12 bases between. This CDR3 has 15 residues. CDR3 DNA: TGTGCCAGCTCACCAGTGGTCAGTCTAAACACTGAAGCTTTCTTT. Its protein is CASSPVVSLNTEAFF.

Here the CDR3 DNA reads TGCGCCAGCATAAGTCCCTCCTACGAGCAGTACTTC. Translating it yields CASISPSYEQYF. The gene calls are TRBV5-1 and TRBJ2-7; D not resolved. Trimming shortened V by 6 bases and J by 0 bases, and 7 bases separated the two germline ends. This CDR3 contains 12 residues. Germline-derived CDR1 and CDR2 are SGHRS and YFSETQ. The full variable domain, in which reference TRBV5-1 and TRBJ2-7 provide the parts outside the CDR3, is KAGVTQTPRYLIKTRGQQVTLSCSPISGHRSVSWYQQTPGQGLQFLFEYFSETQRNKGNFPGRFSGRQFSNSRSEMNVSTLELGDSALYLCASISPSYEQYFGPGTRLTVT.

This chain links TRBV20-1 with TRBJ1-1, with D possibly matching TRBD1 (5 bases). The CDR3 sequence is 12 residues long. Germline CDR1 is DFQATT and CDR2 is SNEGSKA (reference sequence). V lost 6 bases and J lost 4, with 12 bases in between. The CDR3 nucleotides read TGCAGTGCCACCCGGGGGACCACTGAAGCTTTCTTT. Protein: CSATRGTTEAFF.

The chain carries TRBV5-1 and TRBJ2-7; D possibly matches TRBD1 or TRBD2 (6 bases each). Looked up from germline, CDR1 is SGHRS and CDR2 is YFSETQ. This CDR3 is built from 16 residues. V gave up 4 bases and J gave up 0 bases, with 17 bases separating them. This chain's CDR3 is CASSPIQQGLSYEQYF. CDR3 DNA sequence: TGCGCCAGCAGCCCGATCCAACAGGGACTCTCCTACGAGCAGTACTTC. The full variable domain, rest sourced from reference TRBV5-1 and TRBJ2-7, is KAGVTQTPRYLIKTRGQQVTLSCSPISGHRSVSWYQQTPGQGLQFLFEYFSETQRNKGNFPGRFSGRQFSNSRSEMNVSTLELGDSALYLCASSPIQQGLSYEQYFGPGTRLTVT.

This clonotype has just a few counts. The V call is TRBV6-5, the J call TRBJ2-1; perhaps TRBD2 as D (6 bases). Trimming cost V 5 bases and J 9 bases, with 11 bases left between them. The CDR3 has 12 residues. Germline assignment: CDR1 MNHEY and CDR2 SVGAGI. The CDR3 sequence is CASSQTSFEQFF. The DNA for the CDR3 is TGTGCCAGCAGTCAGACTAGTTTTGAGCAGTTCTTC.

The sample holds a few counts of this clonotype. This chain uses TRBV7-9 with TRBJ2-1, with 12 bases matching TRBD2. After removal of 5 bases from V and 7 bases from J, the junction contained 9 bases not matched to a gene. The CDR3 length is 16 residues. The germline gives CDR1 SEHNR, CDR2 FQNEAQ (reference sequence). For the CDR3, the DNA is TGTGCCAGCAGCCTAAGCCTAGCGGGGGGGCTGAATGAGCAGTTCTTC. Protein product: CASSLSLAGGLNEQFF.

V gene TRBV2 combines with J gene TRBJ2-6; D might be TRBD1 (6 bases). Germline-derived CDR1 and CDR2 are SNHLY and FYNNEI. Trimming pared 7 bases from V and 0 bases from J, leaving 7 bases between. This CDR3 is 14 amino acids long. The DNA for the CDR3 is TGTGCCAGCACAGGGGCCTCTGGGGCCAACGTCCTGACTTTC. Its protein product is CASTGASGANVLTF. Supplemented by reference TRBV2 and TRBJ2-6, the full variable domain reads EPEVTQTPSHQVTQMGQEVILRCVPISNHLYFYWYRQILGQKVEFLVSFYNNEISEKSEIFDDQFSVERPDGSNFTLKIRSTKLEDSAMYFCASTGASGANVLTFGAGSRLTVL.